This T cell receptor beta chain originates from a study of cytomegalovirus exposure and HLA in healthy donors. About the research overall: Of the donors genotyped, some 400 in all, about 81% fell in the Caucasian-associated ancestry cluster. The study, taken as a whole, reports: Reports credit the classifier with highly specific, highly sensitive diagnosis of cytomegalovirus status. Earlier analysis yielded a pattern in which most TCR beta V segments were productive about 90% or about 30% of the time.

At collection, donors were nominally healthy, but unrecorded immune exposures were probable. Note on this clone: Its antigen is undetermined.

In the PCR, 60 Vbeta and 13 Jbeta primers were used. The data were produced by immunoSEQ multiplex PCR, yet TCRdb's version contains in-frame clones alone and is incomplete. Of 100,000 to 150,000 clones listed, 80% are singletons. The J segment lost 4 bases and the V segment lost 8 bases, leaving 15 bases of the junction unmatched. The CDR3 totals 17 residues. The receptor comes from a man aged 35 to 55 in good health and CMV-seronegative. Input material: PBMCs. The genes are TRBV6-7 and TRBJ2-7; 12 nucleotides align to TRBD1. TRBV6-7 is labeled an ORF, and its function is uncertain. CDR3 loop: CASETRSPGQGAYEQYF. CDR3 sequence (DNA): TGTGCCAGCGAAACCCGTAGCCCGGGACAGGGGGCTTACGAGCAGTACTTC.